This passage covers 8 T cell receptor beta chains from one sample sequenced in a study of shared clonotypes between healthy human individuals. Assay: immunoSEQ multiplex PCR; the TCRdb copy retains only in-frame clones and omits some. The profile shows some 500,000 clones, roughly 95% of them singletons. What was sequenced was naive CD4+ T cells sorted from blood. Described subset: CD45RA+ positively selected. Receptor source: a woman in her twenties or thirties in good health.

This chain connects TRBV28 to TRBJ1-1; maybe TRBD1 (6 bases). Trimming left V 6 bases short and J 7 bases short, with 15 bases between. Germline V CDR1 and CDR2: MDHEN, SYDVKM. This CDR3 region has 13 residues. The DNA of the CDR3 is TGTGCCAGCAGGGAGGGGGGCGTGGGTGAAGCTTTCTTT. Translation: CASREGGVGEAFF.

The V gene is TRBV13, the J gene TRBJ2-7; D assignment may be TRBD1 or TRBD2 (5 bases each). Trimming removed 2 bases at V and 2 bases at J, with 10 bases between. Germline V gene lookup returns CDR1 PRHDT and CDR2 FYEKMQ (reference sequence). The length of the CDR3 is 14 residues. The CDR3 loop reads CASSLSGTAYEQYF. For the CDR3, the DNA is TGTGCCAGCAGCTTAAGTGGGACCGCCTACGAGCAGTACTTC.

This clone was observed once. This sequence joins TRBV6-5 and TRBJ2-1; TRBD2 is a possible D gene (6 bases). With 0 bases removed from V and 10 bases from J, the gap between germline ends came to 19 bases. Germline V gene sequence: CDR1 MNHEY, CDR2 SVGAGI. This CDR3 is 16 amino acids long. Here the CDR3 reads CASSYSGDPRAGEQFF. CDR3 nucleotide sequence: TGTGCCAGCAGTTACTCTGGGGACCCCCGGGCGGGGGAGCAGTTCTTC.

This chain uses TRBV30 with TRBJ2-7; D may match TRBD1 or TRBD2 (5 bases each). The V end was cut by 0 bases, the J end by 3 bases, with 15 bases between. This CDR3 is 15 amino acids long. In germline, CDR1 is GTSNPN, CDR2 SVGIG (reference sequence). This chain's CDR3 is CAWSVIGAGVYEQYF. In DNA form, the CDR3 reads TGTGCCTGGAGTGTTATCGGGGCCGGGGTCTACGAGCAGTACTTC.

DNA for the CDR3: TGTGCCAGCAGCCCGGGACAATCTGGAAACACCATATATTTT. Amino acid sequence: CASSPGQSGNTIYF. This sequence joins TRBV7-9 and TRBJ1-3; D perhaps matches TRBD1 (6 bases). Germline lookup yields CDR1 SEHNR and CDR2 FQNEAQ (reference sequence). The CDR3 runs to 14 residues. Trimming took off 5 bases at V and 1 base at J, with 9 bases between the two ends.

The chain uses TRBV5-1 and TRBJ1-2; D is possibly TRBD1 (5 bases). Per germline, CDR1 SGHRS and CDR2 YFSETQ. This CDR3 contains 14 residues. The V gene lost 7 bases and the J gene lost 8 bases, with 21 bases spanning the gap. The CDR3 DNA follows: TGCGCCAGCGGGACCGGAGATCGGACCTCCGGCTACACCTTC. It is translated as CASGTGDRTSGYTF.

The gene calls are TRBV5-1 and TRBJ1-3; TRBD1 is a possible D gene (6 bases). The CDR3 runs to 16 residues. Germline-derived CDR1 and CDR2 are SGHRS and YFSETQ. V lost 6 bases and J lost 0, with 16 bases in between. CDR3 DNA: TGCGCCAGCACTAGGGGGAACGCCGACTCTGGAAACACCATATATTTT. Its translation: CASTRGNADSGNTIYF. Looking up the rest from reference TRBV5-1 and TRBJ1-3 gives the full variable domain: KAGVTQTPRYLIKTRGQQVTLSCSPISGHRSVSWYQQTPGQGLQFLFEYFSETQRNKGNFPGRFSGRQFSNSRSEMNVSTLELGDSALYLCASTRGNADSGNTIYFGEGSWLTVV.

The chain employs TRBV9 and TRBJ2-2; a possible D gene is TRBD2 (6 bases). Germline CDR1 is SGDLS and CDR2 is YYNGEE. Trimming took 7 bases from V and 5 from J, leaving 12 bases between them. The CDR3 sequence is 13 residues long. CDR3 sequence reads: CASSKEGTGELFF. The CDR3 nucleotides read TGTGCCAGCTCTAAGGAGGGTACCGGGGAGCTGTTTTTT.